The clone carrying this TCR beta chain was counted many times. Its antigen is unknown. TCRdb re-analysed the 5' RACE reads in MiXCR, keeping a single row per CDR3 protein. The table shows 150,000 to 200,000 distinct CDR3 sequences, with about an eighth occurring only once. The entry originates in a study of CD8 T cells in ankylosing spondylitis. Broader study findings: Blood from ankylosing spondylitis patients appeared to carry a characteristic roughly eight-variant TCR beta motif. The clones that were linked to disease were reported to be significantly enriched in matched synovial fluid samples from ankylosing spondylitis patients. Clones that were linked to disease were CD8+ and were relatively rare in peripheral blood.

Germline values: CDR1 SGHTA, CDR2 FQGNSA. V was trimmed by 3 bases and J by 7 bases, leaving 16 bases between them. This CDR3 has 15 amino acids. Specimen: blood, either unsorted or a sorted T cell fraction (not recorded which). The rearrangement uses TRBV7-2 and TRBJ1-5; perhaps TRBD1 as D (5 bases). The sequence was collected from a female donor with ankylosing spondylitis or in good health (not recorded which). CDR3 protein: CASSLGPESGQPQHF. Here the CDR3 DNA reads TGTGCCAGCAGCTTGGGACCTGAATCGGGCCAGCCCCAGCATTTT.